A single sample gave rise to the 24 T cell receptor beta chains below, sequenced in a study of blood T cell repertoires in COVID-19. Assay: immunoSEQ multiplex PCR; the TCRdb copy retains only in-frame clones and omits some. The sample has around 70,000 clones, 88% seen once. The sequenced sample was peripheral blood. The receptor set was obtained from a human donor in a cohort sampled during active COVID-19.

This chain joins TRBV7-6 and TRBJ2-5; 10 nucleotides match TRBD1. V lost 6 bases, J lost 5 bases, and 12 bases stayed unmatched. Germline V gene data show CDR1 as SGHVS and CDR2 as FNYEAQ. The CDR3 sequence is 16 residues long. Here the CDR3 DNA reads TGTGCCAGCAGGAAATACCGGGACAGGGGAGCCGAGACCCAGTACTTC. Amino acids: CASRKYRDRGAETQYF. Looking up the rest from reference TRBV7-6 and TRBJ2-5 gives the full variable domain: GAGVSQSPRYKVTKRGQDVALRCDPISGHVSLYWYRQALGQGPEFLTYFNYEAQQDKSGLPNDRFSAERPEGSISTLTIQRTEQRDSAMYRCASRKYRDRGAETQYFGPGTRLLVL.

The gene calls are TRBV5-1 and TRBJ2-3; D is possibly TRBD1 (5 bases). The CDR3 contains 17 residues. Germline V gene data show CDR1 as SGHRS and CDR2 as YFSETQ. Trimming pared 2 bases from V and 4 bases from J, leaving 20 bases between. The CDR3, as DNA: TGCGCCAGCAGCTTCACCAGCCAAGGGGCGCGCCCAGATACGCAGTATTTT. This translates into CASSFTSQGARPDTQYF.

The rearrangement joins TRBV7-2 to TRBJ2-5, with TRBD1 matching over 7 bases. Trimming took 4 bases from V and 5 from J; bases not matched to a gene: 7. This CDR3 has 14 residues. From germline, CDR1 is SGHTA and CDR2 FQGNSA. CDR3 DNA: TGTGCCAGCAGCTCTCGACAGGGCGGCGAGACCCAGTACTTC. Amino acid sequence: CASSSRQGGETQYF.

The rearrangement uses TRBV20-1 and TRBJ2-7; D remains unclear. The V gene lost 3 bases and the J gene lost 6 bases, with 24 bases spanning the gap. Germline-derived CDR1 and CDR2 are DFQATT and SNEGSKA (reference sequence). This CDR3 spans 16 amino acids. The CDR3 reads CSASPSDSPIPSEQYF. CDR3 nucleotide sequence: TGCAGTGCTAGTCCAAGCGACTCACCAATTCCCTCCGAGCAGTACTTC.

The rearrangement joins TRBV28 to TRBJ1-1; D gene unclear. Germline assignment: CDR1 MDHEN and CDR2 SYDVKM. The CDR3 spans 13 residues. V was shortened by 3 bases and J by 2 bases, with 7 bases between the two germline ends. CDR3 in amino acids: CASSLSLNTEAFF. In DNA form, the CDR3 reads TGTGCCAGCAGTTTGAGTTTAAACACTGAAGCTTTCTTT. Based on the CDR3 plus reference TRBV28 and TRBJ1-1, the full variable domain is DVKVTQSSRYLVKRTGEKVFLECVQDMDHENMFWYRQDPGLGLRLIYFSYDVKMKEKGDIPEGYSVSREKKERFSLILESASTNQTSMYLCASSLSLNTEAFFGQGTRLTVV.

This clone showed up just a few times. The CDR3 DNA reads as TGTGCCAGCAGCCAGGACAGGGGAGATGGCTACACCTTC. This codes for CASSQDRGDGYTF. This chain connects TRBV7-9 to TRBJ1-2; 9 positions match TRBD1. Germline V gene data show CDR1 as SEHNR and CDR2 as FQNEAQ (reference sequence). V trimming: 5 bases; J trimming: 6 bases; junction bases outside the gene matches: 4. The CDR3 sequence is 13 residues long. Looking up the rest from reference TRBV7-9 and TRBJ1-2 gives the full variable domain: DTGVSQNPRHKITKRGQNVTFRCDPISEHNRLYWYRQTLGQGPEFLTYFQNEAQLEKSRLLSDRFSAERPKGSFSTLEIQRTEQGDSAMYLCASSQDRGDGYTFGSGTRLTVV.

This chain's CDR3 is CASSLVQGGSYGYTF. CDR3 DNA sequence: TGTGCCAGCAGCTTGGTTCAAGGGGGATCCTATGGCTACACCTTC. The chain employs TRBV5-5 and TRBJ1-2, with a tentative D call TRBD1 (6 bases). The V end was cut by 0 bases, the J end by 4 bases, with 13 bases between. The CDR3 sequence is 15 residues long. Germline values: CDR1 SGHKS, CDR2 YYEKEE (reference sequence). Looking up the rest from reference TRBV5-5 and TRBJ1-2 gives the full variable domain: DAGVTQSPTHLIKTRGQQVTLRCSPISGHKSVSWYQQVLGQGPQFIFQYYEKEERGRGNFPDRFSARQFPNYSSELNVNALLLGDSALYLCASSLVQGGSYGYTFGSGTRLTVV.

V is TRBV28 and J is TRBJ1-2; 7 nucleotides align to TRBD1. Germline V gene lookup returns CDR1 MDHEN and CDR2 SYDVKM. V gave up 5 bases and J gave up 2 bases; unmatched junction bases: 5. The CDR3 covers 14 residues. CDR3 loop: CASSPGQNNYGYTF. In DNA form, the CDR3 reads TGTGCCAGCAGTCCGGGACAGAACAACTATGGCTACACCTTC.

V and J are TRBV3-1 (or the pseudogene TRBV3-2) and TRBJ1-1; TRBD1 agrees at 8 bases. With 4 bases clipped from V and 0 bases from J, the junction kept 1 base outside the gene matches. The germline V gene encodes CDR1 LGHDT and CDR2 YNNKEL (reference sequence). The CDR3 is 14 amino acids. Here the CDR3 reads CASSRTGMNTEAFF. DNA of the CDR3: TGTGCCAGCAGCCGGACAGGGATGAACACTGAAGCTTTCTTT.

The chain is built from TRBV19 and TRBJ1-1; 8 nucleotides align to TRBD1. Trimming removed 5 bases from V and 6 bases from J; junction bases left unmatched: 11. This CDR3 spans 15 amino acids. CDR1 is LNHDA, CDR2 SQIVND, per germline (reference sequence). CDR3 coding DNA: TGTGCCAGTAGTTCCCAGGGGGCAGGGCGGCCTGAAGCTTTCTTT. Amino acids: CASSSQGAGRPEAFF.

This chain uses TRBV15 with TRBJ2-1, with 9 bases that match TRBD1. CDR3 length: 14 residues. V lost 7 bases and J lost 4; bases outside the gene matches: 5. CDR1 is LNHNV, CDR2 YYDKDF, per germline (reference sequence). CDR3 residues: CATKPGQGYNEQFF. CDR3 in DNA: TGTGCCACCAAACCGGGACAGGGATACAATGAGCAGTTCTTC.

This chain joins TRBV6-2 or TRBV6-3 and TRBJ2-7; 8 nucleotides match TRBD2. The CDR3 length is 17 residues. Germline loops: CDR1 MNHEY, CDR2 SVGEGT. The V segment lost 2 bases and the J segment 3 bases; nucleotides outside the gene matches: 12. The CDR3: CASSYPTIGSGIYEQYF. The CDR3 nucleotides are TGTGCCAGCAGTTACCCCACGATTGGTAGCGGGATCTACGAGCAGTACTTC.

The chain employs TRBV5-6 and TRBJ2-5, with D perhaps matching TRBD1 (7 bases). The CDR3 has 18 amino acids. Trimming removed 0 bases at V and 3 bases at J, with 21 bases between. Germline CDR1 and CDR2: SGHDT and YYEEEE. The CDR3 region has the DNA TGTGCCAGCAGCTTGGCAGGGGGGCTATCGAACGAAAAAGAGACCCAGTACTTC. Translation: CASSLAGGLSNEKETQYF.

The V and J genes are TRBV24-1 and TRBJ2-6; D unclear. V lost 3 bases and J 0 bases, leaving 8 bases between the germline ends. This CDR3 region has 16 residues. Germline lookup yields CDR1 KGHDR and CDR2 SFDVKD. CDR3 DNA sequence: TGTGCCACCAGTGATCTCAGTCCCTCTGGGGCCAACGTCCTGACTTTC. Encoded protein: CATSDLSPSGANVLTF.

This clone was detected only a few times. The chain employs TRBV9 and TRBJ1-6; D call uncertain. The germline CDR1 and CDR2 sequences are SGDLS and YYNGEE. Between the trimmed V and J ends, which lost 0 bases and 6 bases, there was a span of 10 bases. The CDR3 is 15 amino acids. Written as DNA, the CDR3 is TGTGCCAGCAGCGTAGAAAGTGCGCTTAATTCACCCCTCCACTTT. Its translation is CASSVESALNSPLHF.

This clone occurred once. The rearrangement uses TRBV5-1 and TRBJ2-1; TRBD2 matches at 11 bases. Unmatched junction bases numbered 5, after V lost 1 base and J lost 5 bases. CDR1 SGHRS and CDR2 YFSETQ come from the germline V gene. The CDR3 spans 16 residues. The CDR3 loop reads CASSLFTSGRNNEQFF. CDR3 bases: TGCGCCAGCAGCTTGTTTACTAGCGGGAGAAACAATGAGCAGTTCTTC.

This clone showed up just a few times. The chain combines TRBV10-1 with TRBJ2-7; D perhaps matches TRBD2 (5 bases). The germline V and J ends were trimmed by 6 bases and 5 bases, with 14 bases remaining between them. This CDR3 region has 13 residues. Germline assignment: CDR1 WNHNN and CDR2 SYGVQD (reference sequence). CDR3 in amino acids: CASSAQIGNEQYF. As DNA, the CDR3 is TGCGCCAGCAGCGCCCAAATCGGGAACGAGCAGTACTTC.

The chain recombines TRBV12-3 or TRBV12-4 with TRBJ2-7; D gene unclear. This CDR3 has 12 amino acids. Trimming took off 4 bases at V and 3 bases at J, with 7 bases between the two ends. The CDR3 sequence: CASSYRGYEQYF. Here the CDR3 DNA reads TGTGCCAGCAGTTACCGAGGCTACGAGCAGTACTTC.

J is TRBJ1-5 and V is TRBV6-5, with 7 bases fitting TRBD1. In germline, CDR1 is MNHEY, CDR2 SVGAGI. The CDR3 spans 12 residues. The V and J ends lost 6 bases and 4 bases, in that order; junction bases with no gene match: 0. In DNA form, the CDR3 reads TGTGCCAGCAGACAGGGGAATCAGCCCCAGCATTTT. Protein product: CASRQGNQPQHF.

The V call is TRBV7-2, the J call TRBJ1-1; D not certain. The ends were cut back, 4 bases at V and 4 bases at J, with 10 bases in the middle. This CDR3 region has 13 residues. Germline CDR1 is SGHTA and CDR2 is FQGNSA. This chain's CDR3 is CASSYGGGTEAFF. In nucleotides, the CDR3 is TGTGCCAGCAGCTATGGAGGCGGCACTGAAGCTTTCTTT.

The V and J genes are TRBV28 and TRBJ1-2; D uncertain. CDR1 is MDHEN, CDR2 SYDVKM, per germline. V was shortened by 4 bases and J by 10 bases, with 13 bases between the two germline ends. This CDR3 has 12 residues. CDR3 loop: CASSSVPEVYTF. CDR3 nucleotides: TGTGCCAGCAGTTCTGTCCCCGAGGTCTACACCTTC.

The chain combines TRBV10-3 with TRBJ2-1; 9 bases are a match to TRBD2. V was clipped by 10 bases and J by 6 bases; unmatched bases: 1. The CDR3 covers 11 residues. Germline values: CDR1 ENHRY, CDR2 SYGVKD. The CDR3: CASGGANEQFF. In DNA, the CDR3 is TGTGCCAGCGGGGGGGCCAATGAGCAGTTCTTC.

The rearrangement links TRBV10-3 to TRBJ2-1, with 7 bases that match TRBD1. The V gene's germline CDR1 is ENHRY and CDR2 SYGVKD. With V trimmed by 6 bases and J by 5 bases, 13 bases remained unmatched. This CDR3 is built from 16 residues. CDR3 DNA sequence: TGTGCCATCAGCCTCAGTTCAGGGGGACCCAACAATGAGCAGTTCTTC. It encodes CAISLSSGGPNNEQFF.

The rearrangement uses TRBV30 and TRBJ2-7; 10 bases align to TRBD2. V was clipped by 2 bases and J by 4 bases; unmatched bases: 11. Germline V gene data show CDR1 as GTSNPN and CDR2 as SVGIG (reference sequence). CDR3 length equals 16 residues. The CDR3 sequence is CAWSSNSGGGRYEQYF. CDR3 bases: TGTGCCTGGAGTTCCAACAGCGGGGGGGGCCGGTACGAGCAGTACTTC.